The subject of this entry is one T cell receptor (beta chain). This entry belongs to a study of blood T cell repertoires in COVID-19. About the research overall: The samples span acute and convalescent COVID-19 from the United States, Italy and Spain. T cells, B-cell-depleted T cells, or PBMCs provided the cDNA or gDNA that served as material.

The method was immunoSEQ multiplex PCR; TCRdb's version includes in-frame clones alone and lacks a portion of them. The repertoire holds more than 200,000 clones, with around 89% as singletons. The ends were cut back, 6 bases at V and 7 bases at J, with 22 bases in the middle. The CDR3 consists of 16 residues. The V gene's germline CDR1 is LNHDA and CDR2 SQIVND (reference sequence). Participants were placed into cohorts based on the clinical history they reported. Cohort 3 donors counted as recovered after two negative PCRs, clearance, or resolved symptoms. This chain links TRBV19 with TRBJ2-1; D possibly corresponds to TRBD1 (6 bases). This clonotype was sampled from a woman aged 25 to 39 who had recovered from COVID-19. The sample taken for sequencing was PBMCs or T cells enriched from blood (not recorded which). The CDR3 bases are TGTGCCAGTAGAGAAGGACAGAATTCGGCGTGGAATGAGCAGTTCTTC. Translation: CASREGQNSAWNEQFF.